Listed below are T cell receptor beta chains from one sample, sequenced in a study of blood T cell repertoires in COVID-19. Assay: immunoSEQ multiplex PCR; the TCRdb copy retains only in-frame clones and omits some. The repertoire includes more than 100,000 clones, around 90% of them detected once, and about 3.8% sits in the top ten. Material: peripheral blood. The source of these receptors is a woman in her fifties or sixties with COVID-19, enrolled during active disease. Each CDR3 is given with its conserved first and last residue. D genes are given only for firm matches. Expanded clones get a size class; other rows say once, few or many, or leave the size out.

d_call: NA; j_call: TRBJ2-5; v_call: TRBV29-1; clone_size: NA; cdr3_aa: CSVERTGSKETQYF; cdr3_nt: TGCAGCGTTGAACGTACAGGATCAAAAGAGACCCAGTACTTC
d_call: NA; j_call: TRBJ1-3; v_call: TRBV30; clone_size: NA; cdr3_aa: CAWSVSGVRNTIYF; cdr3_nt: TGTGCCTGGAGTGTATCGGGGGTTAGAAACACCATATATTTT
d_call: NA; j_call: TRBJ2-7; v_call: TRBV4-3; clone_size: NA; cdr3_aa: CASSQDYSLSYEQYF; cdr3_nt: TGCGCCAGCAGCCAAGATTACAGCTTATCCTACGAGCAGTACTTC
d_call: TRBD2; j_call: TRBJ2-1; v_call: TRBV7-3; clone_size: NA; cdr3_aa: CASSLFSAGDNEQFF; cdr3_nt: TGTGCCAGCAGCTTATTTTCAGCGGGGGACAATGAGCAGTTCTTC
d_call: TRBD1; j_call: TRBJ1-1; v_call: TRBV5-6; clone_size: NA; cdr3_aa: CASTYDRDRQKAFF; cdr3_nt: TGTGCCAGCACCTATGACAGGGATCGCCAAAAAGCTTTCTTT
d_call: TRBD1; j_call: TRBJ1-2; v_call: TRBV9; clone_size: NA; cdr3_aa: CASSEQLGTGGGYTF; cdr3_nt: TGTGCCAGCAGCGAGCAGCTTGGGACAGGGGGAGGCTACACCTTC
d_call: TRBD2; j_call: TRBJ2-7; v_call: TRBV7-9; clone_size: NA; cdr3_aa: CASSLRGGYEQYF; cdr3_nt: TGTGCCAGCAGCTTAAGGGGAGGGTACGAGCAGTACTTC
d_call: TRBD1; j_call: TRBJ2-1; v_call: TRBV9; clone_size: NA; cdr3_aa: CASSVSETGGQGEQFF; cdr3_nt: TGTGCCAGCAGCGTAAGTGAAACAGGGGGACAGGGTGAGCAGTTCTTC
d_call: TRBD1; j_call: TRBJ1-5; v_call: TRBV9; clone_size: NA; cdr3_aa: CASSGDRGDQPQHF; cdr3_nt: TGTGCCAGCAGCGGTGACAGGGGTGATCAGCCCCAGCATTTT
d_call: NA; j_call: TRBJ2-6; v_call: TRBV3-1/TRBV3-2; clone_size: NA; cdr3_aa: CASSQDLAASANVLTF; cdr3_nt: TGTGCCAGCAGCCAAGACTTGGCAGCTAGCGCCAACGTCCTGACTTTC
d_call: NA; j_call: TRBJ1-1; v_call: TRBV2; clone_size: NA; cdr3_aa: CAGRGGPEAFF; cdr3_nt: TGTGCCGGAAGAGGGGGACCTGAAGCTTTCTTT
d_call: NA; j_call: TRBJ1-3; v_call: TRBV6-6; clone_size: NA; cdr3_aa: CASSYLTAISGNTIYF; cdr3_nt: TGTGCCAGCAGTTACTTGACAGCGATCTCTGGAAACACCATATATTTT
d_call: NA; j_call: TRBJ1-2; v_call: TRBV18; clone_size: few; cdr3_aa: CASSPSSGSNYGYTF; cdr3_nt: TGTGCCAGCTCACCAAGTTCCGGGTCTAACTATGGCTACACCTTC
d_call: NA; j_call: TRBJ2-7; v_call: TRBV18; clone_size: NA; cdr3_aa: CASSPPRVTEQYF; cdr3_nt: TGTGCCAGCTCACCTCCCAGGGTGACCGAGCAGTACTTC
d_call: NA; j_call: TRBJ2-2; v_call: TRBV19; clone_size: many; cdr3_aa: CATDATPGAGANTGELFF; cdr3_nt: TGTGCCACCGACGCGACCCCGGGGGCGGGGGCGAACACCGGGGAGCTGTTTTTT
d_call: NA; j_call: TRBJ2-7; v_call: TRBV30; clone_size: once; cdr3_aa: CAWSAGAYEQYF; cdr3_nt: TGTGCCTGGAGTGCCGGTGCCTACGAGCAGTACTTC
d_call: NA; j_call: TRBJ1-2; v_call: TRBV7-9; clone_size: once; cdr3_aa: CASSPSGPNYGYTF; cdr3_nt: TGTGCCAGCAGCCCCAGCGGCCCTAACTATGGCTACACCTTC
d_call: NA; j_call: TRBJ1-5; v_call: TRBV6-5; clone_size: NA; cdr3_aa: CASRTGGLGQPQHF; cdr3_nt: TGTGCCAGCAGAACCGGGGGGCTGGGTCAGCCCCAGCATTTT
d_call: TRBD1; j_call: TRBJ1-4; v_call: TRBV5-1; clone_size: NA; cdr3_aa: CASSLEDRNEKLFF; cdr3_nt: TGCGCCAGCAGCTTGGAGGACAGGAATGAAAAACTGTTTTTT
d_call: TRBD2; j_call: TRBJ2-7; v_call: TRBV5-1; clone_size: once; cdr3_aa: CASSLGGGSSYEQYF; cdr3_nt: TGCGCCAGCAGCTTGGGGGGAGGGAGCTCCTACGAGCAGTACTTC
d_call: TRBD1; j_call: TRBJ1-5; v_call: TRBV27; clone_size: few; cdr3_aa: CASSIRPPGQGALLQPQHF; cdr3_nt: TGTGCCAGCAGCATTCGCCCCCCCGGACAGGGGGCGCTTTTACAGCCCCAGCATTTT
d_call: TRBD2; j_call: TRBJ2-3; v_call: TRBV6-1; clone_size: NA; cdr3_aa: CASSGLSGGPTDTQYF; cdr3_nt: TGTGCCAGCAGTGGTCTTAGCGGGGGACCCACAGATACGCAGTATTTT
d_call: TRBD1; j_call: TRBJ1-4; v_call: TRBV30; clone_size: NA; cdr3_aa: CAWYRDRGRFGEKLFF; cdr3_nt: TGTGCCTGGTACAGGGACAGGGGGCGGTTTGGTGAAAAACTGTTTTTT
d_call: NA; j_call: TRBJ2-7; v_call: TRBV3-1/TRBV3-2; clone_size: NA; cdr3_aa: CASSQGISEREQYF; cdr3_nt: TGTGCCAGCAGCCAAGGTATTTCGGAGCGCGAGCAGTACTTC
d_call: NA; j_call: TRBJ1-5; v_call: TRBV10-2; clone_size: NA; cdr3_aa: CASSGGVFQPQHF; cdr3_nt: TGCGCCAGCAGTGGGGGGGTTTTCCAGCCCCAGCATTTT
d_call: NA; j_call: TRBJ1-2; v_call: TRBV6-2/TRBV6-3; clone_size: NA; cdr3_aa: CASSYWGGPSSGGYTF; cdr3_nt: TGTGCCAGCAGTTACTGGGGAGGGCCCTCTTCAGGGGGCTACACCTTC
d_call: TRBD2; j_call: TRBJ2-1; v_call: TRBV25-1; clone_size: NA; cdr3_aa: CASSETGTRDEQFF; cdr3_nt: TGTGCCAGCAGTGAAACCGGGACTAGGGATGAGCAGTTCTTC
d_call: TRBD1; j_call: TRBJ1-1; v_call: TRBV19; clone_size: NA; cdr3_aa: CASSLGQPNTEAFF; cdr3_nt: TGTGCCAGTAGTCTGGGACAGCCGAACACTGAAGCTTTCTTT
d_call: NA; j_call: TRBJ2-2; v_call: TRBV5-6; clone_size: NA; cdr3_aa: CASSPSGGDTGELFF; cdr3_nt: TGTGCCAGCAGCCCCTCCGGCGGGGACACCGGGGAGCTGTTTTTT
d_call: TRBD1; j_call: TRBJ1-1; v_call: TRBV10-3; clone_size: once; cdr3_aa: CAISEEGASTEAFF; cdr3_nt: TGTGCCATCAGTGAGGAGGGGGCAAGCACTGAAGCTTTCTTT
d_call: TRBD1; j_call: TRBJ2-7; v_call: TRBV18; clone_size: once; cdr3_aa: CASSEGQGVQYF; cdr3_nt: TGTGCCAGCTCGGAGGGACAGGGGGTGCAGTACTTC
d_call: TRBD1; j_call: TRBJ1-2; v_call: TRBV19; clone_size: NA; cdr3_aa: CASSIRQGTYGYTF; cdr3_nt: TGTGCCAGTAGTATCAGACAGGGGACCTATGGCTACACCTTC
d_call: TRBD1; j_call: TRBJ1-5; v_call: TRBV6-6; clone_size: NA; cdr3_aa: CASRRGQGNQPQHF; cdr3_nt: TGTGCCAGCAGGAGGGGACAGGGAAACCAGCCCCAGCATTTT